This T cell receptor (beta chain) came from a study of T cells in Graves' hyperthyroidism and ophthalmopathy. The overall study: The authors collected peripheral blood at initial diagnosis, before any treatment.

The source material, RNA transcripts, was used to amplify TCR beta CDR3 regions. RT-PCR in the first round (using the HTBI primer set) targeted the TCR CDR3. TCRdb reprocessed the multiplex PCR reads with MiXCR, giving one entry per CDR3 protein. The sample contains over 400,000 distinct CDR3 sequences, approximately 23% of which appear only once. This clonotype was picked up many times. Orbital computed tomography, thyroid ultrasound, serum thyroxine and TRAb, and clinical symptoms together informed the diagnoses. The sample was blood. The sequence derives from a woman aged 70-85 years with Graves' ophthalmopathy.

The CDR3 nucleotides are TGCAGTGCTAGTCCCGACAGGGCGGTCTATGGCTACACCTTC. This codes for CSASPDRAVYGYTF. This chain links TRBV20-1 with TRBJ1-2, with 7 bases lining up with TRBD1. CDR1 DFQATT and CDR2 SNEGSKA come from the germline V gene (reference sequence). The CDR3 is made up of 14 amino acids. The junction had 8 bases not matched to a gene; V was cut back by 3 bases and J by 4 bases.